Listed below are T cell receptor beta chains from one sample, sequenced in a study of blood T cell repertoires in COVID-19. Sequenced by immunoSEQ multiplex PCR; TCRdb stores in-frame clones only, minus some. The sample yields under 100,000 clones, about 82% seen once. Input material: peripheral blood. All receptors derive from a man aged 50-59 years with acute or convalescent COVID-19. Both conserved end residues are part of each CDR3.

V,J,CDR3
TRBV27,TRBJ2-4,CASSTGLAGRAKNIQYF
TRBV25-1,TRBJ2-7,CASSESGGQGAYEQYF
TRBV5-6,TRBJ1-2,CASSEKTGLYGYTF
TRBV5-1,TRBJ1-1,CASSLFEGNTEAFF
TRBV18,TRBJ2-3,CASSPAGDTQYF
TRBV29-1,TRBJ2-7,CSAAARAEQYF
TRBV5-1,TRBJ2-5,CASSYGGTRTGLETQYF
TRBV29-1,TRBJ1-4,CSVRYQDKLFF
TRBV4-3,TRBJ1-3,CASSQDPTGAGNTIYF
TRBV7-6,TRBJ2-5,CASSLRLAGGLGETQYF
TRBV18,TRBJ1-3,CASSPRSSTSGNTIYF
TRBV7-3,TRBJ2-5,CASSLTGGETQYF
TRBV25-1,TRBJ2-3,CASLPSGTLSTDTQYF
TRBV7-9,TRBJ1-5,CASSPGSGDSNQPQHF
TRBV9,TRBJ1-1,CASSVGDRATEAFF
TRBV30,TRBJ1-2,CAWSGNYGYTF
TRBV5-1,TRBJ2-2,CASSSRLTTREGELFF
TRBV7-3,TRBJ2-2,CASSPGGVGTGELFF
TRBV2,TRBJ1-6,CASSVGSSYNSPLHF
TRBV6-2/TRBV6-3,TRBJ2-2,CASSWTVTGELFF
TRBV6-2/TRBV6-3,TRBJ2-1,CASSRFSSGRNEQFF
TRBV19,TRBJ2-7,CASRRDPGPGGYEQYF
TRBV6-4,TRBJ2-2,CASSVGAGELFF
TRBV5-1,TRBJ2-3,CASSLTGLDTDTQYF
TRBV11-3,TRBJ2-3,CASSLGRGGASDTQYF
TRBV5-1,TRBJ2-5,CASSLRASGNWETQYF
TRBV7-9,TRBJ1-4,CASSSTGTNEKLFF
TRBV20-1,TRBJ1-1,CSARARTEAFF
TRBV28,TRBJ1-1,CASSLTQLNTEAFF
TRBV7-9,TRBJ1-4,CASSPYGGAPNEKLFF
TRBV6-1,TRBJ1-1,CASSVGSAGIYTEAFF
TRBV18,TRBJ2-1,CASSPEGLPPSGDNEQFF
TRBV6-5,TRBJ2-5,CASTDQGKETQYF
TRBV28,TRBJ2-6,CASRTPGGGSGANVLTF
TRBV4-3,TRBJ2-3,CASSQDRRGPSDTQYF
TRBV5-8,TRBJ1-4,CASSRRPNEKLFF
TRBV4-3,TRBJ2-1,CASSQDRNSYNEQFF
TRBV6-2/TRBV6-3,TRBJ2-1,CASSNSGTSGSHEQFF
TRBV20-1,TRBJ2-7,CSASRESNYEQYF
TRBV7-2,TRBJ1-5,CASSLDPMGGYSNQPQHF
TRBV10-3,TRBJ2-3,CAISAVRTDTQYF
TRBV19,TRBJ1-2,CASRNPHEQGNGYTF
TRBV28,TRBJ1-5,CASCRESYQPQHF
TRBV5-1,TRBJ2-7,CASSLEPSGPGEQYF
TRBV5-1,TRBJ2-2,CASSPRGQGGAGELFF
TRBV18,TRBJ1-2,CASSPPETGNYPYGYTF
TRBV5-4,TRBJ2-2,CASSQGGQENTGELFF
TRBV3-1/TRBV3-2,TRBJ1-4,CASSLGRSGGATNEKLFF
TRBV28,TRBJ2-7,CASSLSAGGTYEQYF
TRBV5-8,TRBJ2-5,CASSSGLAGAETQYF
TRBV7-8,TRBJ1-1,CASSLSSRGNTEAFF